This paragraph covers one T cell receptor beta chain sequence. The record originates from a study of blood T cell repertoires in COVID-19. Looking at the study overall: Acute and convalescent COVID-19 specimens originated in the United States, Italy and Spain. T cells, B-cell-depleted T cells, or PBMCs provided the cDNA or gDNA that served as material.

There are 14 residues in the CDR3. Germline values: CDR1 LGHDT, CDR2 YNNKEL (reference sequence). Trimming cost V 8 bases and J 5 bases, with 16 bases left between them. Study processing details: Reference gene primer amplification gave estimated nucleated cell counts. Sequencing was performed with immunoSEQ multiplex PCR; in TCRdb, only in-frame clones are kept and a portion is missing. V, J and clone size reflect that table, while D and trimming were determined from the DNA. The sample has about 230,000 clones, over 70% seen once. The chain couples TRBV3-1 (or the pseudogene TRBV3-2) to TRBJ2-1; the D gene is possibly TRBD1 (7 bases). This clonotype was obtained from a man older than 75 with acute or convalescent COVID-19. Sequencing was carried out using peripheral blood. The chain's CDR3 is CASGRGANNNEQFF. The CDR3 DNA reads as TGTGCCAGCGGCAGGGGGGCAAACAACAATGAGCAGTTCTTC.